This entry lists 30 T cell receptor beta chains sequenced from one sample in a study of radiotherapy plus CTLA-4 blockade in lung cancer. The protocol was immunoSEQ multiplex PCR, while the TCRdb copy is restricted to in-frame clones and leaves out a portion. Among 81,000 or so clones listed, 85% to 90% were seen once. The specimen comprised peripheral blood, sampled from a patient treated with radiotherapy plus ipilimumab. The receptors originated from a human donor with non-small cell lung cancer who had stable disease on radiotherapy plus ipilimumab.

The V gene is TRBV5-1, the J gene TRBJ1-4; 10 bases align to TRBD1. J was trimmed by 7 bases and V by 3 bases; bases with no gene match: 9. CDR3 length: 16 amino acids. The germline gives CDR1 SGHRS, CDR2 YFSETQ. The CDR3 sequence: CASSSLPTGGGEKLFF. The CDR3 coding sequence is TGCGCCAGCAGCTCCCTTCCGACAGGGGGCGGTGAAAAACTGTTTTTT.

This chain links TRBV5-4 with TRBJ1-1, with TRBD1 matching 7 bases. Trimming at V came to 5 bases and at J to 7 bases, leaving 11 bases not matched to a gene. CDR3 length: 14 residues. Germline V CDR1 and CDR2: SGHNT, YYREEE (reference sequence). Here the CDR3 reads CASRLTGQAGEAFF. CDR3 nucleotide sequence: TGTGCCAGCAGATTAACTGGACAGGCAGGTGAAGCTTTCTTT.

The CDR3: CASSLVVWSEYGYTF. The DNA of the CDR3 is TGTGCCAGCAGCTTAGTCGTGTGGTCCGAATATGGCTACACCTTC. The V gene is TRBV7-2, the J gene TRBJ1-2, with D hard to call. The germline CDR1 and CDR2 sequences are SGHTA and FQGNSA. The CDR3 spans 15 residues. Trimming left V 1 base short and J 5 bases short, with 14 bases between.

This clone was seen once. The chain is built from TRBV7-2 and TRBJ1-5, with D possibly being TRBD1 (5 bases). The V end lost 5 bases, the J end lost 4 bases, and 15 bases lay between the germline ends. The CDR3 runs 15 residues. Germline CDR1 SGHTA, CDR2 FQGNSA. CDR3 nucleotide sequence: TGTGCCAGCAGCAAGGGGTCGCATGGGAATCAGCCCCAGCATTTT. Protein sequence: CASSKGSHGNQPQHF.

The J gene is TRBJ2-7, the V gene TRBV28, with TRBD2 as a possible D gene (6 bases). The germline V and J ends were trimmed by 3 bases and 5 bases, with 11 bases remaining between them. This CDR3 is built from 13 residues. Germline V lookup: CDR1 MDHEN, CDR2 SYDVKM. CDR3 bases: TGTGCCAGCAGTTTCCCCCCGGGGGACGAGCAGTACTTC. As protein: CASSFPPGDEQYF. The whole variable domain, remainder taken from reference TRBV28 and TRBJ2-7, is DVKVTQSSRYLVKRTGEKVFLECVQDMDHENMFWYRQDPGLGLRLIYFSYDVKMKEKGDIPEGYSVSREKKERFSLILESASTNQTSMYLCASSFPPGDEQYFGPGTRLTVT.

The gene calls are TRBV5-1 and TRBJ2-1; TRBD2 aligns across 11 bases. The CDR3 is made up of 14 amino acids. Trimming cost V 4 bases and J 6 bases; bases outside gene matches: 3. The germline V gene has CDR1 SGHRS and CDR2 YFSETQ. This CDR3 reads CASSTSGGSNEQFF. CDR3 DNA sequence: TGCGCCAGCAGCACTAGCGGGGGCTCCAATGAGCAGTTCTTC.

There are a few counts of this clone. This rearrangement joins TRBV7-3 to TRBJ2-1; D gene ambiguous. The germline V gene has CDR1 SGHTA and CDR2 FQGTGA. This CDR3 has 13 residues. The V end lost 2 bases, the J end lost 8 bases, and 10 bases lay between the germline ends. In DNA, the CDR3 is TGTGCCAGCAGCTTACGAGTTCAGGATGAGCAGTTCTTC. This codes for CASSLRVQDEQFF.

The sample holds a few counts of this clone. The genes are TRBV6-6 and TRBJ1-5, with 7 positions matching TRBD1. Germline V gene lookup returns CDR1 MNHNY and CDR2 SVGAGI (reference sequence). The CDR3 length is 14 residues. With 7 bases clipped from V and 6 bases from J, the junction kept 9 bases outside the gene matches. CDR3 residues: CASNRAGDSQPQHF. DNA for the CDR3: TGTGCCAGCAATAGGGCAGGGGACAGTCAGCCCCAGCATTTT.

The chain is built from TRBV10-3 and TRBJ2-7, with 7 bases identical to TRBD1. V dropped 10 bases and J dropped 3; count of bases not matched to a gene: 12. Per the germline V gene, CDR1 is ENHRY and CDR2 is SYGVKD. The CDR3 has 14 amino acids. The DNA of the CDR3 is TGTGCCACACAAAAACAGGGGAATAGCTACGAGCAGTACTTC. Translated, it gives CATQKQGNSYEQYF.

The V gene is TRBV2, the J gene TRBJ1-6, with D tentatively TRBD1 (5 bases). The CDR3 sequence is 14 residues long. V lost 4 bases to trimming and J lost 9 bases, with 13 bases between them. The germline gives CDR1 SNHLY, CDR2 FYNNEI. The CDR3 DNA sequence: TGTGCCAGCAGTGCAGTGGGGGGTTCTTCACCCCTCCACTTT. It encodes CASSAVGGSSPLHF.

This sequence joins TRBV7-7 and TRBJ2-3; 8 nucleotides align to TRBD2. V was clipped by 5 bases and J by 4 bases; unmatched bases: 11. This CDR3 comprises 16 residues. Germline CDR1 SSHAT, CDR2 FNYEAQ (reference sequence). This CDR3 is CASSPLGSGAADTQYF. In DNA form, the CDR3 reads TGTGCCAGCAGCCCTTTGGGTAGCGGGGCTGCAGATACGCAGTATTTT.

CDR3 DNA: TGTGCCACCGACACGGTTCAAGAGACCCAGTACTTC. The encoded protein is CATDTVQETQYF. The rearrangement joins TRBV28 to TRBJ2-5, with no clear D. Germline lookup yields CDR1 MDHEN and CDR2 SYDVKM. CDR3 size: 12 residues. V lost 10 bases and J lost 2, with 11 bases in between.

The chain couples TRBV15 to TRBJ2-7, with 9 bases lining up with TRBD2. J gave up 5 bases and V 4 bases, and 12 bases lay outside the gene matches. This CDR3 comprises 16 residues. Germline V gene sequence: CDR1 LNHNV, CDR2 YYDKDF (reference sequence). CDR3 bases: TGTGCCACCAGCACCAACACCGGACTAGCGAGGCACGAGCAGTACTTC. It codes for CATSTNTGLARHEQYF.

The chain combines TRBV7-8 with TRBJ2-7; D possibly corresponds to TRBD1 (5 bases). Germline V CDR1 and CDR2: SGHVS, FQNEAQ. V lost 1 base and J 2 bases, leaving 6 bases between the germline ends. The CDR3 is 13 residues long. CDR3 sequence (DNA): TGTGCCAGCAGCTTAGGACAGCCCTACGAGCAGTACTTC. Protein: CASSLGQPYEQYF.

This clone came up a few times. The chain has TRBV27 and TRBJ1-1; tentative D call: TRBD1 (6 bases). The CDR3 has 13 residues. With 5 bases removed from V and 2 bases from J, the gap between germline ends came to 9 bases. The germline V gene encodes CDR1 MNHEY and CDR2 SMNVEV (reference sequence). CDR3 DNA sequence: TGTGCCAGCAGTCCGGGGGCCAACACTGAAGCTTTCTTT. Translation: CASSPGANTEAFF.

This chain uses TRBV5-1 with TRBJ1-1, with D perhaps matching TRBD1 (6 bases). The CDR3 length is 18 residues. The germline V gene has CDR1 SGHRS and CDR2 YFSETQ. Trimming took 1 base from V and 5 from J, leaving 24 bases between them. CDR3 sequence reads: CASSLYSSGTPRGTEAFF. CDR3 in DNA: TGCGCCAGCAGCTTGTATTCCTCCGGGACCCCGAGGGGGACTGAAGCTTTCTTT.

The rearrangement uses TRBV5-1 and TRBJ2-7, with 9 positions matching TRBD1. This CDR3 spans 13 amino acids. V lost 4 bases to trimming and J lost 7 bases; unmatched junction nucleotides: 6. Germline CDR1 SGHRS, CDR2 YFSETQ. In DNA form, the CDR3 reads TGCGCCAGCAGCGGCGGGACAGGGCAAGAGCAGTACTTC. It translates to CASSGGTGQEQYF.

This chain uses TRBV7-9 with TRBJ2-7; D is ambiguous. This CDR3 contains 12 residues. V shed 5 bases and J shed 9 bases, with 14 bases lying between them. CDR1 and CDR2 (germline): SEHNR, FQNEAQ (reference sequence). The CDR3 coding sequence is TGTGCCAGCAGCCAGCACCTACTTCCGCAGTACTTC. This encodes CASSQHLLPQYF.

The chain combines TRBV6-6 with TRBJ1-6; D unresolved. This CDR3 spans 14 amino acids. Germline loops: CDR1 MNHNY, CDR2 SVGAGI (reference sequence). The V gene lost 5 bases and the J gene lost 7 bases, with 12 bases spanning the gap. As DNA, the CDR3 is TGTGCCAGCAGTCTCGGCCCGTCAAATTCACCCCTCCACTTT. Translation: CASSLGPSNSPLHF.

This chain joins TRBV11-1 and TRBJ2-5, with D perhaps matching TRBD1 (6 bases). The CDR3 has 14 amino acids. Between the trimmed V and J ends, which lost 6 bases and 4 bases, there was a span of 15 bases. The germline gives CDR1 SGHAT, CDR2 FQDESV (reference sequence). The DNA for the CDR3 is TGTGCCAGCAGAGAACAGGGAATGTTAGAGACCCAGTACTTC. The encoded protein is CASREQGMLETQYF. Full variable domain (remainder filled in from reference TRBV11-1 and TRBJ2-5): EAEVAQSPRYKITEKSQAVAFWCDPISGHATLYWYRQILGQGPELLVQFQDESVVDDSQLPKDRFSAERLKGVDSTLKIQPAELGDSAMYLCASREQGMLETQYFGPGTRLLVL.

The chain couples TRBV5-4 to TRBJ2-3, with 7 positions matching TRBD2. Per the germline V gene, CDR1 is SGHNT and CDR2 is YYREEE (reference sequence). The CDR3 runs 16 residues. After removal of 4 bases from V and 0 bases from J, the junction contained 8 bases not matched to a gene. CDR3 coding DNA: TGTGCCAGCAGCCGGGATGGGGGGGGAAGCACAGATACGCAGTATTTT. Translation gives CASSRDGGGSTDTQYF.

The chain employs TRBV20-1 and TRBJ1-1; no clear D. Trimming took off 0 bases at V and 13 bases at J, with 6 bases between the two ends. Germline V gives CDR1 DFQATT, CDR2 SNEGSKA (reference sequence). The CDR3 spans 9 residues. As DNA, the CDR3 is TGCAGTGCTAGAGATGGCGGTTTCTTT. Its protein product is CSARDGGFF.

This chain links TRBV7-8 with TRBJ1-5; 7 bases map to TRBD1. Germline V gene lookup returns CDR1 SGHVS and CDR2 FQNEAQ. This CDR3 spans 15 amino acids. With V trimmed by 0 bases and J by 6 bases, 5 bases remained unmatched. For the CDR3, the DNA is TGTGCCAGCAGCTTAGCACAGGGGTTCGGTCAGCCCCAGCATTTT. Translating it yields CASSLAQGFGQPQHF.

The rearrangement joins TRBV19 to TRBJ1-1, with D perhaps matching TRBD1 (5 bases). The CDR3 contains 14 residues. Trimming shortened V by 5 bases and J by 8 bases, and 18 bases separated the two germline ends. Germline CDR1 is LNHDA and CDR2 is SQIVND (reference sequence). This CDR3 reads CASSLRRGVGEAFF. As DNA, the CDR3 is TGTGCCAGTAGTCTCCGGCGGGGGGTAGGCGAAGCTTTCTTT.

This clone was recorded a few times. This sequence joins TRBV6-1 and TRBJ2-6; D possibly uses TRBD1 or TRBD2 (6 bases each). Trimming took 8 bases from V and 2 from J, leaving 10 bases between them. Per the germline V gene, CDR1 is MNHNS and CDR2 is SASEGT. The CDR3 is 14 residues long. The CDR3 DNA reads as TGTGCCAGCTGGAGGGGGACTGGGGCCAACGTCCTGACTTTC. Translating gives CASWRGTGANVLTF.

The CDR3 nucleotides read TGTGCCACCAGCAGGGACAGGGGTCTTAATTCACCCCTCCACTTT. It yields the protein CATSRDRGLNSPLHF. This sequence joins TRBV15 and TRBJ1-6; 9 bases are shared with TRBD1. J gave up 6 bases and V 3 bases, and 3 bases lay outside the gene matches. The germline V gene encodes CDR1 LNHNV and CDR2 YYDKDF (reference sequence). CDR3 size: 15 residues.

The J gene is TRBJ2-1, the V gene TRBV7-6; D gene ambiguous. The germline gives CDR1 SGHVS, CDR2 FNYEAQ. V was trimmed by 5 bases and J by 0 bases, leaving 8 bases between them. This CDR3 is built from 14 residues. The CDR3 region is CASSLRSSYNEQFF. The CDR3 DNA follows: TGTGCCAGCAGCCTCAGAAGCTCCTACAATGAGCAGTTCTTC. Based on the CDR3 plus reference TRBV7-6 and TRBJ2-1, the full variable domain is GAGVSQSPRYKVTKRGQDVALRCDPISGHVSLYWYRQALGQGPEFLTYFNYEAQQDKSGLPNDRFSAERPEGSISTLTIQRTEQRDSAMYRCASSLRSSYNEQFFGPGTRLTVL.

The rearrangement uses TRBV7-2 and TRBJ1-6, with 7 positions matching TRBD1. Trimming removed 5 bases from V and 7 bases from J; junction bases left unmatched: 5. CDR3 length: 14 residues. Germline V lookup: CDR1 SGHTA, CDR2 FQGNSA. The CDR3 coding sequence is TGTGCCAGCAGCGTAAAGGGACAGAATTCACCCCTCCACTTT. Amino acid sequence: CASSVKGQNSPLHF.

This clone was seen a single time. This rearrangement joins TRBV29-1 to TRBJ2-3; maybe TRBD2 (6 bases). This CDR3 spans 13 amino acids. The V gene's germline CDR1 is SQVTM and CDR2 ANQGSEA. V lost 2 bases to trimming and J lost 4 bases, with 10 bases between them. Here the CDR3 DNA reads TGCAGCGTTGAAACGGGAGCATCAGATACGCAGTATTTT. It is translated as CSVETGASDTQYF.

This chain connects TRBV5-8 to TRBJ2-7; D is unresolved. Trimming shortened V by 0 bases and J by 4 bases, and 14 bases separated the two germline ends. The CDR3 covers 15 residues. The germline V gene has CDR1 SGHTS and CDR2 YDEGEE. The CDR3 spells CASSLGPGYRYEQYF. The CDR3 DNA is TGTGCCAGCAGCTTGGGTCCCGGGTACAGATACGAGCAGTACTTC.